These T cell receptor beta chains were read from a single sample in a study of CD8 T cells in ankylosing spondylitis. One entry per CDR3 protein, called by TCRdb with MiXCR from the 5' RACE reads. This sample has over 700,000 distinct CDR3 sequences, with around 20% found just once. The sequencing input was blood, either unsorted or a sorted T cell fraction (not recorded which). The receptor set was obtained from a male donor with ankylosing spondylitis. Both conserved end residues are part of each CDR3. Each record gives: D gene, clone size, J gene, V gene, CDR3 protein, CDR3 DNA. A D gene is named only where the DNA matches it firmly. Rows give clone size only sometimes, using once, few, many, or a class for an expanded clone.

d_call: .; clone_size: .; j_call: TRBJ2-7; v_call: TRBV4-3; cdr3_aa: CASSQVNLGEQYF; cdr3_nt: TGCGCCAGCAGCCAAGTCAACCTTGGCGAGCAGTACTTC
d_call: TRBD2; clone_size: many; j_call: TRBJ2-1; v_call: TRBV12-3/TRBV12-4; cdr3_aa: CASKLAGVVNNEQFF; cdr3_nt: TGTGCCAGCAAATTAGCGGGGGTGGTCAACAATGAGCAGTTCTTC
d_call: TRBD1; clone_size: many; j_call: TRBJ1-1; v_call: TRBV12-3/TRBV12-4; cdr3_aa: CASSIQGVVAFF; cdr3_nt: TGTGCCAGCAGTATCCAGGGGGTTGTGGCTTTCTTT
d_call: .; clone_size: .; j_call: TRBJ2-5; v_call: TRBV4-1; cdr3_aa: CASSQRGGGEETQYF; cdr3_nt: TGCGCCAGCAGCCAACGGGGTGGCGGAGAAGAGACCCAGTACTTC
d_call: .; clone_size: .; j_call: TRBJ2-5; v_call: TRBV7-3; cdr3_aa: CASSTGLLGETQYF; cdr3_nt: TGTGCCAGCAGCACGGGACTCCTGGGAGAGACCCAGTACTTC
d_call: TRBD2; clone_size: once; j_call: TRBJ2-7; v_call: TRBV9; cdr3_aa: CASSAAPGVAGGHEQYF; cdr3_nt: TGTGCCAGCAGCGCCGCCCCTGGGGTAGCGGGGGGCCACGAGCAGTACTTC
d_call: TRBD2; clone_size: .; j_call: TRBJ2-1; v_call: TRBV20-1; cdr3_aa: CSARHTSGGYNEQFF; cdr3_nt: TGCAGTGCTAGACACACTAGCGGGGGTTACAATGAGCAGTTCTTC
d_call: .; clone_size: many; j_call: TRBJ2-3; v_call: TRBV6-2/TRBV6-3; cdr3_aa: CASSYAVGGYPSTDTQYF; cdr3_nt: TGTGCCAGCAGTTACGCAGTTGGCGGATACCCTAGCACAGATACGCAGTATTTT
d_call: TRBD1; clone_size: .; j_call: TRBJ1-2; v_call: TRBV12-3/TRBV12-4; cdr3_aa: CASRLGTDGYTF; cdr3_nt: TGTGCCAGCAGACTCGGGACAGATGGCTACACCTTC
d_call: .; clone_size: .; j_call: TRBJ2-7; v_call: TRBV6-1; cdr3_aa: CASSGELGYEQYF; cdr3_nt: TGTGCCAGCAGCGGGGAATTAGGTTACGAGCAGTACTTC
d_call: TRBD1; clone_size: few; j_call: TRBJ2-5; v_call: TRBV10-3; cdr3_aa: CAISGGQQETQYF; cdr3_nt: TGTGCCATCAGTGGGGGACAGCAAGAGACCCAGTACTTC
d_call: .; clone_size: .; j_call: TRBJ2-7; v_call: TRBV6-1; cdr3_aa: CASRSDRSSYEQYF; cdr3_nt: TGTGCCAGCAGATCTGACAGGAGCTCCTACGAGCAGTACTTC
d_call: .; clone_size: .; j_call: TRBJ2-7; v_call: TRBV20-1; cdr3_aa: CSARRDYEQYF; cdr3_nt: TGCAGTGCTAGACGGGACTACGAGCAGTACTTC
d_call: .; clone_size: few; j_call: TRBJ2-1; v_call: TRBV20-1; cdr3_aa: CSASALELNEQFF; cdr3_nt: TGCAGTGCTAGTGCACTTGAACTTAATGAGCAGTTCTTC
d_call: TRBD2; clone_size: many; j_call: TRBJ2-1; v_call: TRBV5-1; cdr3_aa: CASSLGSGPSSYNEQFF; cdr3_nt: TGCGCCAGCAGCTTGGGTAGCGGGCCCAGCTCCTACAATGAGCAGTTCTTC
d_call: TRBD1; clone_size: .; j_call: TRBJ2-3; v_call: TRBV12-5; cdr3_aa: CASGLVDRGTDTQYF; cdr3_nt: TGTGCTAGTGGTTTGGTAGACAGGGGAACAGATACGCAGTATTTT
d_call: .; clone_size: few; j_call: TRBJ2-1; v_call: TRBV29-1; cdr3_aa: CSVTSTNEQFF; cdr3_nt: TGCAGCGTGACTAGTACCAATGAGCAGTTCTTC
d_call: .; clone_size: .; j_call: TRBJ2-5; v_call: TRBV4-1; cdr3_aa: CASSQVGEETQYF; cdr3_nt: TGCGCCAGCAGCCAAGTTGGGGAAGAGACCCAGTACTTC
d_call: .; clone_size: few; j_call: TRBJ2-1; v_call: TRBV3-1; cdr3_aa: CASSQGGLDPYNEQFF; cdr3_nt: TGTGCCAGCAGCCAGGGCGGTCTTGACCCCTACAATGAGCAGTTCTTC
d_call: .; clone_size: few; j_call: TRBJ1-5; v_call: TRBV20-1; cdr3_aa: CSARQGLNQPQHF; cdr3_nt: TGCAGTGCTAGACAGGGTCTCAATCAGCCCCAGCATTTT
d_call: TRBD1; clone_size: few; j_call: TRBJ1-1; v_call: TRBV29-1; cdr3_aa: CSVFDPADRGLTEAFF; cdr3_nt: TGCAGCGTGTTCGACCCGGCGGACAGGGGACTCACTGAAGCTTTCTTT
d_call: TRBD1; clone_size: .; j_call: TRBJ2-1; v_call: TRBV7-9; cdr3_aa: CASSLLGTGGSNEQFF; cdr3_nt: TGTGCCAGCAGCTTACTCGGGACAGGGGGGAGCAATGAGCAGTTCTTC
d_call: .; clone_size: few; j_call: TRBJ2-1; v_call: TRBV20-1; cdr3_aa: CSARVPGLPEQFF; cdr3_nt: TGCAGTGCTAGAGTGCCGGGACTCCCGGAGCAGTTCTTC
d_call: TRBD2; clone_size: once; j_call: TRBJ2-2; v_call: TRBV7-9; cdr3_aa: CASSSGLAEKQGELFF; cdr3_nt: TGTGCCAGCAGCTCGGGACTAGCGGAGAAGCAAGGGGAGCTGTTTTTT
d_call: .; clone_size: once; j_call: TRBJ1-2; v_call: TRBV7-2; cdr3_aa: CASSLGDKGNYGYTF; cdr3_nt: TGTGCCAGCAGCTTAGGGGACAAGGGAAACTATGGCTACACCTTC
d_call: .; clone_size: few; j_call: TRBJ2-1; v_call: TRBV6-1; cdr3_aa: CASSDPPPKHQFF; cdr3_nt: TGTGCCAGCAGTGACCCCCCCCCAAAACACCAGTTCTTC
d_call: TRBD1; clone_size: .; j_call: TRBJ1-5; v_call: TRBV12-3/TRBV12-4; cdr3_aa: CAGTGGQGGYSNQPQHF; cdr3_nt: TGTGCCGGGACCGGGGGACAGGGGGGATATAGCAATCAGCCCCAGCATTTT
d_call: TRBD2; clone_size: .; j_call: TRBJ2-1; v_call: TRBV5-6; cdr3_aa: CASSFGIAGAGYEQFF; cdr3_nt: TGTGCCAGCAGCTTCGGTATAGCGGGAGCAGGATATGAGCAGTTCTTC
d_call: .; clone_size: .; j_call: TRBJ2-2; v_call: TRBV3-1; cdr3_aa: CASSYAWGTGELFF; cdr3_nt: TGTGCCAGCAGCTACGCTTGGGGAACCGGGGAGCTGTTTTTT
d_call: .; clone_size: .; j_call: TRBJ2-7; v_call: TRBV5-4; cdr3_aa: CASSDSPSYEQYF; cdr3_nt: TGTGCCAGCAGCGACTCCCCCTCCTACGAGCAGTACTTC
d_call: TRBD2; clone_size: .; j_call: TRBJ2-5; v_call: TRBV20-1; cdr3_aa: CSTTGGNQETQYF; cdr3_nt: TGCAGTACTACGGGGGGGAACCAAGAGACCCAGTACTTC
d_call: TRBD2; clone_size: .; j_call: TRBJ2-1; v_call: TRBV11-2; cdr3_aa: CATALGLGGRALSYNEQFF; cdr3_nt: TGTGCCACCGCCTTAGGTCTTGGCGGGAGGGCCCTCTCCTACAATGAGCAGTTCTTC
d_call: .; clone_size: .; j_call: TRBJ2-5; v_call: TRBV7-2; cdr3_aa: CASSLVKIRGLQETQYF; cdr3_nt: TGTGCCAGCAGCTTAGTCAAAATACGGGGGCTCCAAGAGACCCAGTACTTC
d_call: TRBD1; clone_size: .; j_call: TRBJ2-7; v_call: TRBV12-3/TRBV12-4; cdr3_aa: CASSPSWTGKEDEQYF; cdr3_nt: TGTGCCAGCAGTCCATCGTGGACAGGGAAGGAAGACGAGCAGTACTTC
d_call: .; clone_size: few; j_call: TRBJ1-4; v_call: TRBV2; cdr3_aa: CASTVAGTSKNEKLFF; cdr3_nt: TGTGCCAGCACGGTCGCTGGGACTTCAAAAAATGAAAAACTGTTTTTT
d_call: TRBD1; clone_size: few; j_call: TRBJ1-1; v_call: TRBV29-1; cdr3_aa: CSVEDWGQGIPEAFF; cdr3_nt: TGCAGCGTTGAAGATTGGGGACAGGGAATACCCGAAGCTTTCTTT
d_call: TRBD2; clone_size: .; j_call: TRBJ2-3; v_call: TRBV27; cdr3_aa: CASSFLTASGVSTDTQYF; cdr3_nt: TGTGCCAGCAGTTTTCTTACGGCTAGCGGGGTTAGCACAGATACGCAGTATTTT
d_call: .; clone_size: .; j_call: TRBJ2-1; v_call: TRBV9; cdr3_aa: CASSVTGTSNNEQFF; cdr3_nt: TGTGCCAGCAGCGTTACCGGGACTTCAAACAATGAGCAGTTCTTC
d_call: .; clone_size: few; j_call: TRBJ2-2; v_call: TRBV2; cdr3_aa: CASSEDRRTGELFF; cdr3_nt: TGTGCCAGCAGTGAGGACCGACGCACCGGGGAGCTGTTTTTT
d_call: TRBD1; clone_size: few; j_call: TRBJ1-4; v_call: TRBV29-1; cdr3_aa: CSARTGPRANEKLFF; cdr3_nt: TGCAGCGCAAGGACAGGGCCGAGGGCTAATGAAAAACTGTTTTTT
d_call: .; clone_size: few; j_call: TRBJ2-3; v_call: TRBV13; cdr3_aa: CASSLRGKVLTDTQYF; cdr3_nt: TGTGCCAGCAGCTTACGTGGGAAGGTCTTGACAGATACGCAGTATTTT
d_call: .; clone_size: .; j_call: TRBJ1-5; v_call: TRBV7-8; cdr3_aa: CASSLAWGMDGNQPQHF; cdr3_nt: TGTGCCAGCAGCTTAGCCTGGGGGATGGATGGCAATCAGCCCCAGCATTTT
d_call: .; clone_size: few; j_call: TRBJ2-6; v_call: TRBV4-1; cdr3_aa: CASSQVYPSGANVLTF; cdr3_nt: TGCGCCAGCAGCCAAGTTTACCCTTCTGGGGCCAACGTCCTGACTTTC
d_call: TRBD2; clone_size: many; j_call: TRBJ2-5; v_call: TRBV5-1; cdr3_aa: CASSLGTSMQETQYF; cdr3_nt: TGCGCCAGCAGCTTGGGGACTAGTATGCAAGAGACCCAGTACTTC
d_call: .; clone_size: .; j_call: TRBJ1-5; v_call: TRBV12-3/TRBV12-4; cdr3_aa: CASRRKDGGRYQPQHF; cdr3_nt: TGTGCCAGCAGACGGAAAGATGGGGGAAGGTATCAGCCCCAGCATTTT
d_call: .; clone_size: few; j_call: TRBJ1-1; v_call: TRBV7-6; cdr3_aa: CASSFDRINTEAFF; cdr3_nt: TGTGCCAGCAGCTTTGACAGAATCAACACTGAAGCTTTCTTT